These 23 T cell receptor beta chains share one sample of origin, sequenced in a study of spatial heterogeneity in lung cancer (dated by TCRdb to 2018 to 2020). Libraries were constructed by 5' RACE. TCRdb shows the sequencer as NextSeq 500. In-frame beta chains were kept once TCRdb had trimmed the public reads at Q25 with fastp and called clones with MiXCR. Rows with one shared CDR3 protein collapse into an entry with the most common genes and DNA. The sample table holds 15,000 to 20,000 distinct CDR3 sequences, of which 9.2% were seen once. The ten largest clones take up around 20% of the sample. In the paper's terms, the time point label means: blood at routine non-recurrence follow-up after resection. Sequencing was performed on PBMCs, taken at follow-up. The source of these receptors is a male donor with early-stage non-small cell lung cancer.

The chain has TRBV12-3 or TRBV12-4 and TRBJ1-1; D remains unclear. V shed 2 bases and J shed 1 base, with 11 bases lying between them. This CDR3 is built from 15 residues. CDR3 in DNA: TGTGCCAGCAGTTTATCGCGTCCAAAGAACACTGAAGCTTTCTTT. Translating gives CASSLSRPKNTEAFF.

There are many counts of this clonotype. The V and J genes are TRBV24-1 and TRBJ2-1; D call uncertain. CDR1 is KGHDR, CDR2 SFDVKD, per germline. Trimming removed 2 bases from V and 9 bases from J, with 10 bases in between. The CDR3 contains 13 residues. As DNA, the CDR3 is TGTGCCACCAGTGATTACGAGCGCGGTGAGCAGTTCTTC. This gives the protein CATSDYERGEQFF.

This chain joins TRBV5-1 and TRBJ2-3; D uncertain. Germline lookup yields CDR1 SGHRS and CDR2 YFSETQ. This CDR3 comprises 16 residues. Trimming took off 1 base at V and 0 bases at J, with 12 bases between the two ends. The CDR3 protein is CASSLTPPTSTDTQYF. The DNA of the CDR3 is TGCGCCAGCAGCTTGACCCCCCCAACTAGCACAGATACGCAGTATTTT.

This clonotype was detected ten times or more. This chain joins TRBV5-1 and TRBJ2-7, with 8 bases aligning to TRBD1. Looked up from germline, CDR1 is SGHRS and CDR2 is YFSETQ. Trimming cost V 5 bases and J 6 bases; bases outside gene matches: 10. CDR3 length equals 14 residues. The CDR3 coding sequence is TGCGCCAGCAGGCCCGGGACAGGCTCTGGCGAGCAGTACTTC. Translating gives CASRPGTGSGEQYF. Full variable domain (outside the CDR3, taken from reference TRBV5-1 and TRBJ2-7): KAGVTQTPRYLIKTRGQQVTLSCSPISGHRSVSWYQQTPGQGLQFLFEYFSETQRNKGNFPGRFSGRQFSNSRSEMNVSTLELGDSALYLCASRPGTGSGEQYFGPGTRLTVT.

The V call is TRBV11-2, the J call TRBJ2-2; D is uncertain. Trimming cost V 0 bases and J 4 bases, with 3 bases left between them. The germline V gene encodes CDR1 SGHAT and CDR2 FQNNGV. CDR3 size: 13 residues. The CDR3 sequence is CASSLERTGELFF. CDR3 in DNA: TGTGCCAGCAGCTTAGAACGCACCGGGGAGCTGTTTTTT.

This clonotype turned up a few times. This chain links TRBV7-6 with TRBJ1-5; D call uncertain. V was trimmed by 9 bases and J by 3 bases, leaving 6 bases between them. This CDR3 region has 11 residues. Germline V CDR1 and CDR2: SGHVS, FNYEAQ. CDR3 in amino acids: CARTFNQPQHF. The CDR3 DNA reads TGTGCCAGAACATTCAATCAGCCCCAGCATTTT. The variable domain in full, completed from reference TRBV7-6 and TRBJ1-5, reads GAGVSQSPRYKVTKRGQDVALRCDPISGHVSLYWYRQALGQGPEFLTYFNYEAQQDKSGLPNDRFSAERPEGSISTLTIQRTEQRDSAMYRCARTFNQPQHFGDGTRLSIL.

This clonotype was counted at least ten times. The chain uses TRBV5-6 and TRBJ1-5; 7 bases are a match to TRBD1. The CDR3 has 14 residues. Germline trimming cut 1 base from V and 6 bases from J; bases unmatched to any gene: 4. Germline V gene sequence: CDR1 SGHDT, CDR2 YYEEEE. CDR3 in amino acids: CASSLRQGAQPQHF. The CDR3 DNA is TGTGCCAGCAGCTTGAGACAGGGAGCTCAGCCCCAGCATTTT.

The chain has TRBV9 and TRBJ1-1; D not certain. The CDR3 contains 13 residues. V lost 3 bases and J 4 bases, leaving 10 bases between the germline ends. CDR1 and CDR2 from the germline V gene are SGDLS and YYNGEE. CDR3 loop: CASSERQSTEAFF. The CDR3 region has the DNA TGTGCCAGCAGCGAACGACAAAGCACTGAAGCTTTCTTT.

This clonotype was seen more than once but under ten times. V gene TRBV10-2 combines with J gene TRBJ2-6, with D unresolved. The CDR3 extends over 14 amino acids. From germline, CDR1 is WSHSY and CDR2 SAAADI. V lost 4 bases to trimming and J lost 1 base, with 5 bases between them. The CDR3: CASSAGSGANVLTF. CDR3 coding DNA: TGCGCCAGCAGTGCAGGATCTGGGGCCAACGTCCTGACTTTC.

This rearrangement joins TRBV7-2 to TRBJ2-7, with 8 nucleotides matching TRBD2. V dropped 1 base and J dropped 3; count of bases not matched to a gene: 2. The germline V gene encodes CDR1 SGHTA and CDR2 FQGNSA. The CDR3 totals 14 residues. CDR3: CASSLGRGGYEQYF. CDR3 nucleotide sequence: TGTGCCAGCAGCTTAGGACGGGGGGGCTACGAGCAGTACTTC.

Within the sample, this clonotype is medium-sized. At one end the junction does not follow the germline gene, possibly because of a read error. The chain is built from TRBV18 and TRBJ2-7, with D perhaps TRBD2 (5 bases). The CDR3 covers 12 residues. Germline lookup yields CDR1 KGHSH and CDR2 LQKENI. DNA for the CDR3: TGCGCCAGCAGCCCACGGGGCTACGAGCAGTACTTC. Its protein is CASSPRGYEQYF.

This clonotype was detected ten times or more. The V gene is TRBV3-1, the J gene TRBJ2-7; 16 nucleotides line up with TRBD2. There are 15 residues in the CDR3. Germline V gene sequence: CDR1 LGHDT, CDR2 YNNKEL (reference sequence). With V trimmed by 7 bases and J by 4 bases, 4 bases remained unmatched. Written as DNA, the CDR3 is TGTGCCAGCACCCAGGGACTAGCGGGAGGGTACGAGCAGTACTTC. It is translated as CASTQGLAGGYEQYF.

This clonotype was recorded many times. This chain joins TRBV27 and TRBJ2-7; 11 bases align to TRBD2. CDR1 and CDR2 (germline): MNHEY, SMNVEV (reference sequence). The CDR3 loop spans 16 amino acids. Losses at the gene ends were 2 bases for V and 0 bases for J; bases not matched to a gene: 3. In nucleotides, the CDR3 is TGTGCCAGCAGTTTAAGACTAGCGGGGAGCTCCTACGAGCAGTACTTC. As protein: CASSLRLAGSSYEQYF.

Many counts were recorded for this clonotype. The chain uses TRBV11-2 and TRBJ2-1, with D perhaps matching TRBD2 (6 bases). V was pared by 1 base and J by 8 bases, with 9 bases between. This CDR3 has 13 amino acids. CDR1 is SGHAT, CDR2 FQNNGV, per germline. In DNA, the CDR3 is TGTGCCAGCAGCTTAGCGGGAGTTGATGAGCAGTTCTTC. It yields the protein CASSLAGVDEQFF.

At least ten counts were recorded for this clonotype. The chain uses TRBV29-1 and TRBJ2-1; TRBD2 matches at 12 bases. V lost 6 bases to trimming and J lost 2 bases; unmatched junction nucleotides: 14. Germline CDR1 is SQVTM and CDR2 is ANQGSEA. The CDR3 is made up of 18 amino acids. CDR3 amino acids: CSVDGLAGIKPTYNEQFF. Here the CDR3 DNA reads TGCAGCGTCGACGGACTAGCGGGAATAAAACCTACCTACAATGAGCAGTTCTTC.

This chain links TRBV7-9 with TRBJ1-6; the D is unclear. Between the trimmed V and J ends, which lost 6 bases and 8 bases, there was a span of 8 bases. The V gene's germline CDR1 is SEHNR and CDR2 FQNEAQ (reference sequence). This CDR3 contains 12 residues. CDR3 sequence: CASRRQDSPLHF. In DNA, the CDR3 is TGTGCCAGCAGACGTCAAGATTCACCCCTCCACTTT.

This clonotype was seen repeatedly, ten times or more. The chain combines TRBV12-3 or TRBV12-4 with TRBJ2-2; D not resolved. CDR3 length: 14 residues. V lost 3 bases to trimming and J lost 6 bases, with 11 bases between them. The CDR3 DNA sequence: TGTGCCAGCAGTTTTTCTTTGGCGGCCGGGGAGCTGTTTTTT. Translated, it gives CASSFSLAAGELFF.

This clonotype rates as medium-sized. The chain recombines TRBV6-4 with TRBJ2-1; weak D call: TRBD2 (6 bases). This CDR3 has 12 amino acids. Germline CDR1 and CDR2: MRHNA and SNTAGT. The germline V and J ends were trimmed by 5 bases and 8 bases, with 10 bases remaining between them. CDR3 loop: CASSSGEDEQFF. The CDR3 DNA follows: TGTGCCAGCAGTTCTGGGGAGGATGAGCAGTTCTTC.

This clonotype was recorded at least ten times. The gene calls are TRBV13 and TRBJ1-4; D gene ambiguous. Germline V lookup: CDR1 PRHDT, CDR2 FYEKMQ (reference sequence). V lost 2 bases and J lost 8, with 15 bases in between. The CDR3 totals 15 residues. The CDR3 coding sequence is TGTGCCAGCAGCTTATACCGGGGAGATGTGGAAAAACTGTTTTTT. This encodes CASSLYRGDVEKLFF.

There are many counts of this clonotype. The CDR3 nucleotides are TGTGCCAGTTCCGGGACAGAAAATTCACCCCTCCACTTT. Translated, it gives CASSGTENSPLHF. This chain links TRBV6-5 with TRBJ1-6, with 7 bases matching TRBD1. The CDR3 consists of 13 residues. V shed 9 bases and J 7 bases; nucleotides not matched to a gene: 6. Germline V CDR1 and CDR2: MNHEY, SVGAGI.

This clonotype was found many times. The chain combines TRBV20-1 with TRBJ2-2; D uncertain. In germline, CDR1 is DFQATT, CDR2 SNEGSKA (reference sequence). The V gene lost 6 bases and the J gene lost 4 bases, with 18 bases spanning the gap. CDR3 size: 15 residues. The CDR3 DNA reads as TGCAGTGCCCAACTGGAGTCTCGCGGCACCGGGGAGCTGTTTTTT. Translating gives CSAQLESRGTGELFF.

This clonotype was recorded a few times. The rearrangement joins TRBV29-1 to TRBJ2-7; 9 nucleotides line up with TRBD1. With V trimmed by 5 bases and J by 2 bases, 4 bases remained unmatched. Germline-derived CDR1 and CDR2 are SQVTM and ANQGSEA. This CDR3 is 13 amino acids long. DNA for the CDR3: TGCAGCGTTTCGACAGGGGGTCCCTACGAGCAGTACTTC. As protein: CSVSTGGPYEQYF.

This clonotype was counted only a few times. The junction does not match germline at one end; this may be a read error. The chain carries TRBV18 and TRBJ2-4; D gene unclear. Germline V CDR1 and CDR2: KGHSH, LQKENI. The CDR3 runs to 17 residues. The CDR3 is CVSSPGPAELAKNIQYF. The CDR3 DNA follows: TGTGTCAGCTCACCCGGGCCGGCGGAATTAGCCAAAAACATTCAGTACTTC. Full variable domain (remainder filled in from reference TRBV18 and TRBJ2-4): NAGVMQNPRHLVRRRGQEARLRCSPMKGHSHVYWYRQLPEEGLKFMVYLQKENIIDESGMPKERFSAEFPKEGPSILRIQQVVRGDSAAYFCVSSPGPAELAKNIQYFGAGTRLSVL.